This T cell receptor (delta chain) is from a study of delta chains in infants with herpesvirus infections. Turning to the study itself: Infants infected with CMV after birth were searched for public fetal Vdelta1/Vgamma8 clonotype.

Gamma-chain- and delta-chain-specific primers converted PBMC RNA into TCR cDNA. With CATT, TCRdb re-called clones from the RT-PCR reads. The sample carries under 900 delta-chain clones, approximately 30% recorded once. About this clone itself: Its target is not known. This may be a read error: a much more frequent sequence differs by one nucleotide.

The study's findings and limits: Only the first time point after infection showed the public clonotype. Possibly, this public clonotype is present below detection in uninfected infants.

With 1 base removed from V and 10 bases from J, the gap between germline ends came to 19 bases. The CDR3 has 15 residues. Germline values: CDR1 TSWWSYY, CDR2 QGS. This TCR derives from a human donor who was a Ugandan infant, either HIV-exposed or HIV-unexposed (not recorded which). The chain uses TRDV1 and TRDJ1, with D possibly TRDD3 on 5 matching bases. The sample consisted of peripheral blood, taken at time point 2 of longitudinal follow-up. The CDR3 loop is CALGEPGPLGCILIF. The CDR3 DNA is TGTGCTCTTGGGGAACCTGGGCCGTTGGGATGTATACTCATCTTT.